This TCR beta chain was retrieved from a study of regulatory T cells in long-lasting Graves disease (dated by TCRdb to the early 2020s). In the study overall: To count as having persistent Graves' disease, a patient had to have received antithyroid drug treatment for over 5 years with TSH receptor autoantibodies remaining persistently positive. Persistent Graves' disease patients were compared with newly diagnosed Graves' disease patients by peripheral blood TCR sequencing and RNA sequencing. The study was conducted in China and was registered as a clinical trial. A total of approximately 35 samples underwent TCR sequencing: around 13 from persistent and roughly 20 from newly diagnosed Graves' disease patients. Antithyroid drugs had been taken for 8.5 to 11 years on average by persistent Graves' disease patients in the clinical cohort.

Read against the paper, the sample's time point label means: persistent/refractory GD, antithyroid drugs over 5 years with positive TRAb. RNA was extracted from PBMCs in TRIzol for both TCR sequencing and RNA sequencing. Graves' disease was diagnosed according to American Thyroid Association guidelines. Recruitment of patients was carried out at an endocrinology department in Xi'an, China. From each patient, 7.5 to 9.5 milliliters of peripheral blood was collected into an EDTA anticoagulant tube. Ficoll Paque Plus density gradient separation was used to isolate PBMCs, and no further T cell sorting was performed. An Agilent 2100 Bioanalyzer and agarose gel were used to check RNA quality, and a NanoDrop 2000 was used to measure RNA concentration. At least ten counts were recorded for this clonotype. Its antigen target is currently unknown. Base qualities are not at hand, and no much larger clone is one base apart.

The library was produced with multiplex PCR. Sequencing took place on an Illumina HiSeq 4000. To build TCR beta libraries, CDR3 regions were amplified by Arm-PCR using iRepertoire HTBI primers. PCR products were gel purified before sequencing. The study's own analysis went as follows. A total of fewer than 65 TRBV and some 15 TRBJ segments were identified across samples and were used for gene usage analysis of CDR3 amino acid clonotypes. COPE and FqMerger were used to merge filtered high-quality paired reads into contigs. BLAST was used to align contigs to the IMGT TRBV, TRBD and TRBJ reference genes, and CDR3 was defined following IMGT. Any clonotype with a frequency above 0.1% was counted as a highly expanded clone. Shannon entropy served as the measure of repertoire diversity, while the Gini coefficient captured V-J evenness. A clonotype was considered public if more than one individual shared it. TCRdb handled the public reads itself, with Q25 trimming in fastp and clone calling in MiXCR, and kept productive beta chains. Every distinct CDR3 protein forms one entry, paired with its most common genes and DNA. The V and J calls reflect TCRdb's pipeline rather than the authors' work. This sample gives 300,000 to 350,000 distinct CDR3 sequences in total; 20% of them show up just once. In total, the top ten clones hold 25% to 35% of the sample.

The CDR3, cysteine through phenylalanine, is 15 amino acids long. CDR3 DNA is the only sequence kept; it has 45 bases, read in frame from the first base. Trimming leaves V shorter by 5 bases and J shorter by 1 base, with the junction holding 3 bases beyond the gene matches. The germline V gene (reference sequence) yields LGHDT for CDR1 and YNNKEL for CDR2. Findings and caveats that apply to the study as a whole: Sequencing and analysis were restricted to the TCR beta chain. Because the primary lesion, thyroid tissue, could not be accessed, the study looked at peripheral blood alone. Persistent patients shared more public clonotypes among themselves (approximately 2,500) than newly diagnosed patients did (over 950). Compared with newly diagnosed patients, persistent Graves' disease patients had lower TCR Shannon entropy and fewer highly expanded clones, which suggests clonal expansion. The small sample size was acknowledged by the authors as a limitation that may reduce accuracy. Preferential use of TRBV28, TRBJ1-2 and TRBJ2-5 was observed in persistent disease, whereas TRBV20-1 and TRBJ2-1 were favored in newly diagnosed disease.

Sequenced material: peripheral blood mononuclear cells (PBMCs), taken when the disease was refractory, from a patient treated with antithyroid drugs. This chain joins TRBV3-1 to TRBJ1-5, with 9 bases matching TRBD1. The receptor comes from a female donor with Graves disease. The DNA sequence is as follows: TGTGCCAGCAGCACGACAGGGGGGAGCAATCAGCCCCAGCATTTT. Translated, it gives CASSTTGGSNQPQHF.